A single sample gave rise to the 16 T cell receptor beta chains below, sequenced in a study of T cells in Graves' hyperthyroidism and ophthalmopathy. From RNA transcripts, TCR beta CDR3 regions were amplified. HTBI primers were used for first-round RT-PCR of the TCR CDR3. TCRdb ran MiXCR on the multiplex PCR reads and lists one entry per CDR3 protein. Of over 250,000 distinct CDR3 sequences listed, approximately 26% are singletons. Sequenced material: blood. These receptors were collected from a man aged 40-49 years with Graves' hyperthyroidism that later progressed to Graves' ophthalmopathy.

This clonotype occurred many times. The chain couples TRBV20-1 to TRBJ2-3, with D perhaps TRBD2 (6 bases). CDR3 length equals 14 residues. V was shortened by 3 bases and J by 2 bases, with 12 bases between the two germline ends. The germline gives CDR1 DFQATT, CDR2 SNEGSKA (reference sequence). Written as DNA, the CDR3 is TGCAGTGCTAGTCTAGCTAGCGACACAGATACGCAGTATTTT. Amino acids: CSASLASDTDTQYF.

At least ten counts were recorded for this clonotype. V usage is TRBV4-1 and J usage is TRBJ2-7; tentative D call: TRBD1 (6 bases). The germline V gene encodes CDR1 MGHRA and CDR2 YSYEKL. V gave up 0 bases and J gave up 5 bases, with 11 bases separating them. The CDR3 covers 14 residues. As DNA, the CDR3 is TGCGCCAGCAGCCAAGACAGGGGCGTCAACGAGCAGTACTTC. The encoded protein is CASSQDRGVNEQYF.

The sample holds many counts of this clonotype. The chain uses TRBV12-5 and TRBJ1-5; D is ambiguous. Between the trimmed V and J ends, which lost 4 bases and 6 bases, there was a span of 16 bases. Germline CDR1 is LGHNT and CDR2 is FRNRAP. This CDR3 is 15 amino acids long. CDR3 loop: CASGYGDPSGQPQHF. The CDR3 nucleotides are TGTGCTAGTGGTTACGGGGATCCCAGCGGTCAGCCCCAGCATTTT.

This chain joins TRBV6-2 or TRBV6-3 and TRBJ1-5; 7 nucleotides agree with TRBD1. The V segment lost 6 bases and the J segment 0 bases; nucleotides outside the gene matches: 11. Germline V gives CDR1 MNHEY, CDR2 SVGEGT. The CDR3 is 17 residues long. The DNA for the CDR3 is TGTGCCAGCAGGATTGTAGGGACAGTCAATAGCAATCAGCCCCAGCATTTT. Translated: CASRIVGTVNSNQPQHF.

The chain links TRBV6-1 to TRBJ2-7, with 7 positions matching TRBD1. The CDR3 has 17 amino acids. Germline-derived CDR1 and CDR2 are MNHNS and SASEGT. Germline trimming cut 4 bases from V and 2 bases from J; bases unmatched to any gene: 14. CDR3 amino acids: CASSARARGPTAYEQYF. DNA for the CDR3: TGTGCCAGCAGTGCCCGGGCAAGGGGGCCTACTGCCTACGAGCAGTACTTC.

V is TRBV7-2 and J is TRBJ2-4, with TRBD1 as a possible D gene (5 bases). Germline lookup yields CDR1 SGHTA and CDR2 FQGNSA. The CDR3 extends over 12 amino acids. Trimming took 5 bases from V and 6 from J, leaving 8 bases between them. CDR3 DNA: TGTGCCAGCAGCCAGGACATAAACATTCAGTACTTC. Translating gives CASSQDINIQYF.

Many counts were recorded for this clonotype. The chain uses TRBV12-3 or TRBV12-4 and TRBJ2-2; 9 bases agree with TRBD2. Unmatched junction bases numbered 10, after V lost 4 bases and J lost 4 bases. This CDR3 spans 17 amino acids. Written as DNA, the CDR3 is TGTGCCAGCAGTTCATTCGCTAGCGGGACCTTCACCGGGGAGCTGTTTTTT. Translated, it gives CASSSFASGTFTGELFF.

This clonotype was seen ten or more times. The chain has TRBV5-6 and TRBJ1-1, with unresolved D. V was clipped by 0 bases and J by 5 bases, with 5 bases between them. The CDR3 is 12 residues long. CDR1 and CDR2 (germline): SGHDT, YYEEEE. CDR3 in amino acids: CASSLVATEAFF. In DNA, the CDR3 is TGTGCCAGCAGCTTGGTCGCTACTGAAGCTTTCTTT.

This clonotype was recorded many times. This CDR3 is CASLGWTAYEQYF. The CDR3 DNA reads as TGTGCCAGCCTGGGATGGACAGCCTACGAGCAGTACTTC. This chain joins TRBV2 and TRBJ2-7, with D maybe TRBD1 (6 bases). CDR1 is SNHLY, CDR2 FYNNEI, per germline. V was shortened by 8 bases and J by 2 bases, with 13 bases between the two germline ends. This CDR3 is 13 amino acids long.

Of note for this clonotype: A much larger clone sits a single nucleotide away, making a read error possible. The V gene is TRBV30, the J gene TRBJ2-4; D is possibly TRBD1 (6 bases). Germline V gene lookup returns CDR1 GTSNPN and CDR2 SVGIG (reference sequence). CDR3 length: 13 amino acids. CDR3 amino acids: CAWRIGQTNIQCF. The CDR3 DNA follows: TGTGCCTGGAGGATAGGACAGACAAACATTCAGTGCTTC.

This clonotype was seen ten or more times. The chain couples TRBV12-3 or TRBV12-4 to TRBJ2-7; D might be TRBD1 (5 bases). The CDR3 consists of 13 residues. V shed 2 bases and J shed 5 bases, with 10 bases lying between them. Here the CDR3 DNA reads TGTGCCAGCAGTTTACCAGGGTCAAACGAGCAGTACTTC. It encodes CASSLPGSNEQYF.

This clonotype was seen at least ten times. The chain joins TRBV2 to TRBJ2-7; D is uncertain. The CDR3 spans 13 residues. V was shortened by 7 bases and J by 2 bases, with 12 bases between the two germline ends. Germline CDR1 reads SNHLY; CDR2 reads FYNNEI. CDR3 bases: TGTGCCAGCAAGGGCAGCCACCCCTACGAGCAGTACTTC. It codes for CASKGSHPYEQYF.

This clonotype was counted a single time. V and J are TRBV6-1 and TRBJ2-5, with D tentatively TRBD1 (5 bases). V shed 6 bases and J shed 2 bases, with 10 bases lying between them. Germline V gene sequence: CDR1 MNHNS, CDR2 SASEGT. This CDR3 is 13 amino acids long. For the CDR3, the DNA is TGTGCCAGCAGCTGGACATCTCAAGAGACCCAGTACTTC. It is translated as CASSWTSQETQYF.

This clonotype was detected many times. The gene calls are TRBV29-1 and TRBJ1-5; TRBD1 might be the D (6 bases). Trimming left V 6 bases short and J 6 bases short, with 15 bases between. Germline CDR1 SQVTM, CDR2 ANQGSEA. The CDR3 is made up of 13 amino acids. In DNA, the CDR3 is TGCAGCGTGGGCGACAGGAGGGGTCAGCCCCAGCATTTT. It translates to CSVGDRRGQPQHF.

This clonotype was found many times. The chain couples TRBV27 to TRBJ2-5; TRBD1 aligns across 10 bases. CDR1 is MNHEY and CDR2 is SMNVEV in the germline V gene (reference sequence). There are 13 residues in the CDR3. The V gene end was trimmed by 8 bases and the J gene end by 4 bases; junction bases not matched to a gene: 4. Written as DNA, the CDR3 is TGTGCCAGCGGGGACAGGGGAGGAGAGACCCAGTACTTC. Translation gives CASGDRGGETQYF.

This clonotype was seen many times. The J gene is TRBJ1-5, the V gene TRBV30, with D possibly matching TRBD1 (5 bases). Germline CDR1 is GTSNPN and CDR2 is SVGIG (reference sequence). Between the trimmed V and J ends, which lost 1 base and 6 bases, there was a span of 22 bases. This CDR3 is built from 17 residues. CDR3 DNA: TGTGCCTGGAGTGAATCCCCACCGGGCGTGAGGGGTCAGCCCCAGCATTTT. It is translated as CAWSESPPGVRGQPQHF.